This TCR beta chain is drawn from a study of T cell repertoires in cytomegalovirus infection. The length of the CDR3 is 14 residues. Looked up from germline, CDR1 is SGHRS and CDR2 is YFSETQ. With 0 bases removed from V and 2 bases from J, the gap between germline ends came to 8 bases. In the case of this clonotype: Its target is not known.

TCRdb redid the calling of the reads with MiXCR, one entry per CDR3 protein. The sample includes 750,000 to 950,000 distinct CDR3 sequences, about 27% of them seen just once. This sequence originates from a human donor in good health (CMV status not recorded). Some clones in this sample may be carry-over from other donors' samples. The material sequenced was cultured CD8+ T cells from PBMCs, taken from culture after CMV antigen stimulation. This chain links TRBV5-1 with TRBJ1-1, with unresolved D. Here the CDR3 DNA reads TGCGCCAGCAGCTTGGTACACCCCAACACTGAAGCTTTCTTT. This encodes CASSLVHPNTEAFF.